The present entry profiles one T cell receptor (beta chain) with its context. The antigen is not known. This specimen comes from a study of monozygotic twins with inflammatory bowel disease. General study results and limits: Resolution of different T cell subtypes was not achieved. Healthy twins shared more clonotypes with others than IBD patients, most markedly active ones.

The CDR3 spans 13 residues. The germline CDR1 and CDR2 sequences are DFQATT and SNEGSKA (reference sequence). Amplification of TCRalpha and TCRbeta cDNA involved two nested PCRs that ran for about 16 and 10 cycles. TCRdb processed the 5' RACE reads again and assigns one entry to each CDR3 protein, with no DNA. The sample's table shows approximately 380,000 distinct CDR3 sequences. This chain links TRBV20-1 with TRBJ2-2; no DNA is available, so the TRBD2 call from TCRdb remains unchecked. Material: blood. The TCR comes from a human donor with ulcerative colitis or Crohn's disease, or a healthy co-twin of an affected twin (not recorded which). CDR3: CSAREGETGELFF.